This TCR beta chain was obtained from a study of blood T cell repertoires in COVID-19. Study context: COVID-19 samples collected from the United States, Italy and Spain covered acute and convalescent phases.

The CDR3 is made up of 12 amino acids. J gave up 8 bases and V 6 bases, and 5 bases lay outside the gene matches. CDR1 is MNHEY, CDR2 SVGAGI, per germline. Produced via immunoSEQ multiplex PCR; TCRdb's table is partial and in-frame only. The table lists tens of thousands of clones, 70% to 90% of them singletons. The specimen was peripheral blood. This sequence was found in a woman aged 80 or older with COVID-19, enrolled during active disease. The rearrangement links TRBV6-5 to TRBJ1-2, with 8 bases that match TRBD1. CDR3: CASSLTGEGYTF. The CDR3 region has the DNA TGTGCCAGCAGCCTGACAGGGGAGGGCTACACCTTC.